One sample yielded the 21 T cell receptor beta chains listed below, sequenced in a study of cytomegalovirus exposure and HLA in healthy donors. With 60 Vbeta and 13 Jbeta primers, the PCR was carried out. The assay was immunoSEQ multiplex PCR, and TCRdb's table has in-frame clones only and misses some. The sample lists about 180,000 clones, approximately 79% occurring once. The sequencing input was PBMCs. Receptor source: a woman between 40 and 55 years old in good health and CMV-seronegative.

The chain carries TRBV6-5 and TRBJ2-4; 7 bases are shared with TRBD1. V lost 2 bases to trimming and J lost 3 bases; unmatched junction nucleotides: 7. Germline assignment: CDR1 MNHEY and CDR2 SVGAGI. This CDR3 is 16 amino acids long. CDR3 DNA: TGTGCCAGCAGTTACAGTTCAGGGGGAGTCAAAAACATTCAGTACTTC. Translation: CASSYSSGGVKNIQYF.

J is TRBJ2-1 and V is TRBV7-8; 14 positions agree with TRBD2. V was pared by 11 bases and J by 7 bases, with 4 bases of the junction left unmatched. Germline values: CDR1 SGHVS, CDR2 FQNEAQ. CDR3 length equals 13 residues. The CDR3 protein is CAGGLAGDNEQFF. CDR3 nucleotides: TGTGCCGGGGGACTAGCGGGAGATAATGAGCAGTTCTTC.

V is TRBV4-1 and J is TRBJ1-4, with 9 bases aligning to TRBD1. CDR1 is MGHRA and CDR2 is YSYEKL in the germline V gene. With 2 bases clipped from V and 7 bases from J, the junction kept 8 bases outside the gene matches. This CDR3 comprises 16 residues. CDR3 DNA sequence: TGCGCCAGCAGCCAAAAGGCTGGGACAGGGCCTGAAAAACTGTTTTTT. Translating gives CASSQKAGTGPEKLFF.

The chain combines TRBV23-1 with TRBJ1-2; 9 bases align to TRBD1. TRBV23-1 is identified as an open reading frame with a role that is uncertain. V shed 6 bases and J 4 bases; nucleotides not matched to a gene: 9. The CDR3 contains 15 residues. DNA of the CDR3: TGCGCCAGCAGCCCCCCAGAGGGACAGGGCTATGGCTACACCTTC. Translating gives CASSPPEGQGYGYTF.

The chain joins TRBV2 to TRBJ2-1, with D perhaps TRBD1 (6 bases). The CDR3 is 14 residues long. The V end lost 6 bases, the J end lost 5 bases, and 14 bases lay between the germline ends. Germline V gene sequence: CDR1 SNHLY, CDR2 FYNNEI. The CDR3 protein is CASSLGQINNEQFF. CDR3 nucleotide sequence: TGTGCCAGCAGCCTCGGACAGATTAACAATGAGCAGTTCTTC.

The rearrangement uses TRBV5-8 and TRBJ2-7; 7 nucleotides line up with TRBD1. The CDR3 consists of 15 residues. Trimming took 3 bases from V and 6 from J; bases not matched to a gene: 12. Germline V gene sequence: CDR1 SGHTS, CDR2 YDEGEE. CDR3 region: CASSSRRTGLSEQYF. CDR3 DNA sequence: TGTGCCAGCAGCTCCCGCCGGACAGGTCTTTCCGAGCAGTACTTC. Based on the CDR3 plus reference TRBV5-8 and TRBJ2-7, the full variable domain is EAGVTQSPTHLIKTRGQQATLRCSPISGHTSVYWYQQALGLGLQFLLWYDEGEERNRGNFPPRFSGRQFPNYSSELNVNALELEDSALYLCASSSRRTGLSEQYFGPGTRLTVT.

This clone was detected only a few times. CDR3 DNA: TGTGCCAGCAGCTACTCTAGCGAGATTACCGGGGAGCTGTTTTTT. This translates into CASSYSSEITGELFF. V gene TRBV7-3 combines with J gene TRBJ2-2, with a weak D call TRBD2 (6 bases). CDR3 length: 15 amino acids. Germline V gives CDR1 SGHTA, CDR2 FQGTGA. V lost 4 bases to trimming and J lost 5 bases, with 14 bases between them.

The rearrangement uses TRBV19 and TRBJ1-2; D gene ambiguous. V lost 7 bases to trimming and J lost 2 bases, with 5 bases between them. Germline V gives CDR1 LNHDA, CDR2 SQIVND (reference sequence). The length of the CDR3 is 11 residues. The DNA for the CDR3 is TGTGCCAGTAAGGAGAACTATGGCTACACCTTC. Residues: CASKENYGYTF.

V is TRBV2 and J is TRBJ2-6; D gene ambiguous. The V end lost 6 bases, the J end lost 1 base, and 7 bases lay between the germline ends. The V gene's germline CDR1 is SNHLY and CDR2 FYNNEI. The CDR3 has 14 residues. Here the CDR3 DNA reads TGTGCCAGCAGGCCCGAGTCTGGGGCCAACGTCCTGACTTTC. Protein product: CASRPESGANVLTF.

This clone was observed a few times. The chain combines TRBV5-1 with TRBJ2-7; no clear D. CDR1 and CDR2 from the germline V gene are SGHRS and YFSETQ. With 0 bases removed from V and 0 bases from J, the gap between germline ends came to 10 bases. The CDR3 extends over 15 amino acids. CDR3 nucleotide sequence: TGCGCCAGCAGCTTGGGGGCGTCAGACTCCTACGAGCAGTACTTC. It yields the protein CASSLGASDSYEQYF.

The chain carries TRBV28 and TRBJ2-7, with TRBD2 as a possible D gene (5 bases). V lost 6 bases and J lost 1, with 13 bases in between. CDR3 length: 14 amino acids. Germline lookup yields CDR1 MDHEN and CDR2 SYDVKM. CDR3 nucleotides: TGTGCCAGCAGAAGCGGTGGGGTTTCCTACGAGCAGTACTTC. This gives the protein CASRSGGVSYEQYF.

The chain has TRBV18 and TRBJ2-7, with a weak D call TRBD1 (6 bases). CDR3 length: 13 residues. CDR1 is KGHSH and CDR2 is LQKENI in the germline V gene. Trimming took 4 bases from V and 4 from J, leaving 11 bases between them. This chain's CDR3 is CASSLKQGYEQYF. CDR3 coding DNA: TGTGCCAGCTCACTAAAACAGGGTTACGAGCAGTACTTC.

V and J are TRBV27 and TRBJ2-7; 7 bases line up with TRBD1. The CDR3 runs to 14 residues. Germline trimming cut 8 bases from V and 5 bases from J; bases unmatched to any gene: 12. Germline V lookup: CDR1 MNHEY, CDR2 SMNVEV (reference sequence). Written as DNA, the CDR3 is TGTGCCAGCGGACACAGGGGTGAATTACACGAGCAGTACTTC. Translating gives CASGHRGELHEQYF.

V is TRBV19 and J is TRBJ1-2; 7 nucleotides line up with TRBD1. This CDR3 is built from 13 residues. Trimming removed 4 bases from V and 4 bases from J; junction bases left unmatched: 3. CDR1 and CDR2 from the germline V gene are LNHDA and SQIVND (reference sequence). The CDR3 loop reads CASSTGGPYGYTF. CDR3 nucleotide sequence: TGTGCCAGTAGTACAGGGGGGCCCTATGGCTACACCTTC. Full variable domain (outside the CDR3, taken from reference TRBV19 and TRBJ1-2): DGGITQSPKYLFRKEGQNVTLSCEQNLNHDAMYWYRQDPGQGLRLIYYSQIVNDFQKGDIAEGYSVSREKKESFPLTVTSAQKNPTAFYLCASSTGGPYGYTFGSGTRLTVV.

CDR3 amino acids: CSVGQGARFGEAFF. CDR3 nucleotides: TGCAGCGTTGGACAGGGGGCGCGGTTCGGTGAAGCTTTCTTT. J is TRBJ1-1 and V is TRBV29-1; 10 bases agree with TRBD1. The germline gives CDR1 SQVTM, CDR2 ANQGSEA. The junction had 9 bases not matched to a gene; V was cut back by 4 bases and J by 7 bases. This CDR3 contains 14 residues.

The chain uses TRBV19 and TRBJ2-1, with D perhaps matching TRBD2 (6 bases). The CDR3 is 14 amino acids. Germline V gene data show CDR1 as LNHDA and CDR2 as SQIVND (reference sequence). Trimming stripped 8 bases from V and 6 bases from J, with 17 bases between. As DNA, the CDR3 is TGTGCCAGTTGGGCGGGACCTCCCATCAATGAGCAGTTCTTC. It is translated as CASWAGPPINEQFF.

This clone was observed a few times. The J gene is TRBJ2-3, the V gene TRBV5-1; no reliable D call. Looked up from germline, CDR1 is SGHRS and CDR2 is YFSETQ. V was clipped by 1 base and J by 6 bases, with 6 bases between them. The length of the CDR3 is 12 residues. Written as DNA, the CDR3 is TGCGCCAGCAGCTTGTTGTCTGATACGCAGTATTTT. Translating gives CASSLLSDTQYF.

The chain uses TRBV11-3 and TRBJ1-1; D may be TRBD1 (5 bases). The CDR3 extends over 15 amino acids. Trimming took 6 bases from V and 1 from J, leaving 15 bases between them. Germline V CDR1 and CDR2: SGHNT, YENEEA. The CDR3 here is CASRDSYTGNTEAFF. As DNA, the CDR3 is TGTGCCAGCAGAGATTCCTACACAGGGAACACTGAAGCTTTCTTT.

This clone was detected once. This chain uses TRBV2 with TRBJ1-2; TRBD1 agrees at 8 bases. This CDR3 has 14 residues. Trimming cost V 7 bases and J 2 bases; bases outside gene matches: 6. The germline gives CDR1 SNHLY, CDR2 FYNNEI. The CDR3 nucleotides are TGTGCCAGCATCGACAGGGGCGCGAACTATGGCTACACCTTC. Its translation: CASIDRGANYGYTF.

V usage is TRBV6-5 and J usage is TRBJ1-3; no clear D gene. Germline CDR1 is MNHEY and CDR2 is SVGAGI. The CDR3 is 15 amino acids. Trimming shortened V by 5 bases and J by 0 bases, and 11 bases separated the two germline ends. The chain's CDR3 is CASSASSGSGNTIYF. The CDR3 DNA follows: TGTGCCAGCAGTGCGTCTTCGGGCTCTGGAAACACCATATATTTT.

The rearrangement uses TRBV19 and TRBJ2-1; maybe TRBD2 (6 bases). CDR3 length equals 15 residues. Trimming left V 4 bases short and J 2 bases short, with 12 bases between. Per the germline V gene, CDR1 is LNHDA and CDR2 is SQIVND (reference sequence). This chain's CDR3 is CASSTGTHTYNEQFF. The CDR3 DNA reads as TGTGCCAGTAGTACCGGGACTCACACCTACAATGAGCAGTTCTTC.